The T cell receptor (beta chain) described here comes from a study of naive and memory T cell subsets. Study conclusions and caveats: A few larger clonotypes appeared in naive repertoires, especially CD8, possibly memory cells re-expressing CD45RA.

There are 15 residues in the CDR3. Per the germline V gene, CDR1 is SEHNR and CDR2 is FQNEAQ (reference sequence). Trimming left V 5 bases short and J 8 bases short, with 21 bases between. Two oligonucleotides, mixed equimolar, formed the beta constant-region primer covering TRBC1 and TRBC2. Nested alpha and beta constant-region primers with the SP2 primer drove four PCR rounds on ligated cDNA. TCRdb fed the UMI-ligation and nested PCR reads into MiXCR, producing one record per CDR3 protein. The data show around 100,000 distinct CDR3 sequences, 14% seen once. A note on this clonotype: Antigen specificity is unknown.

The V and J genes are TRBV7-9 and TRBJ1-2; the D is unclear. The clonotype originates from a human donor in good health. The specimen sequenced was naive CD8+ T cells from blood. The CDR3 DNA sequence: TGTGCCAGCAGCCTCCCCTCGGGCGATCGGTACGGCTACACCTTC. Its protein product is CASSLPSGDRYGYTF.